The next 7 T cell receptor beta chains were all read from a single sample in a study of cytomegalovirus exposure and HLA in healthy donors. 13 Jbeta primers and 60 Vbeta primers were used for the PCR. Assay used: immunoSEQ multiplex PCR; TCRdb lists only in-frame clones, some missing. The data show tens of thousands of clones, with roughly 77% seen just once and about 6.8% held by the top ten. Sequencing was carried out using PBMCs. The receptors derive from a man between 25 and 39 years old in good health and CMV-seropositive.

The V call is TRBV4-2, the J call TRBJ1-5; perhaps TRBD1 as D (6 bases). The CDR3 is 15 amino acids. V gave up 1 base and J gave up 3 bases, with 10 bases separating them. The germline V gene has CDR1 LGHNA and CDR2 YNFKEQ. The CDR3 DNA reads TGTGCCAGCAGCCAAGGGACAGTCCCCAATCAGCCCCAGCATTTT. This gives the protein CASSQGTVPNQPQHF.

This chain joins TRBV4-3 and TRBJ1-2; 7 bases fit TRBD1. In germline, CDR1 is LGHNA, CDR2 YSLEER. J gave up 9 bases and V 1 base, and 8 bases lay outside the gene matches. This CDR3 comprises 14 residues. CDR3 nucleotide sequence: TGCGCCAGCAGCCAAGGATTAGGGGGCAATAGCTACACCTTC. This encodes CASSQGLGGNSYTF.

The CDR3: CASSIIGQGLYGYTF. CDR3 in DNA: TGTGCCAGTAGTATAATAGGACAGGGCCTCTATGGCTACACCTTC. The rearrangement joins TRBV19 to TRBJ1-2; 8 nucleotides agree with TRBD1. Germline V lookup: CDR1 LNHDA, CDR2 SQIVND (reference sequence). V dropped 2 bases and J dropped 4; count of bases not matched to a gene: 6. The CDR3 has 15 residues.

The rearrangement links TRBV30 to TRBJ1-2; weak D call: TRBD1 (6 bases). The CDR3 extends over 15 amino acids. V was cut by 3 bases and J by 5 bases, with 19 bases left in between. CDR1 is GTSNPN, CDR2 SVGIG, per germline (reference sequence). The CDR3 protein is CAWSPSGGGVYGYTF. CDR3 DNA sequence: TGTGCCTGGAGCCCCAGTGGGGGGGGCGTGTATGGCTACACCTTC. Complete variable domain (other parts from reference TRBV30 and TRBJ1-2): SQTIHQWPATLVQPVGSPLSLECTVEGTSNPNLYWYRQAAGRGLQLLFYSVGIGQISSEVPQNLSASRPQDRQFILSSKKLLLSDSGFYLCAWSPSGGGVYGYTFGSGTRLTVV.

The chain combines TRBV18 with TRBJ2-4; 7 bases fit TRBD2. The CDR3 runs 15 residues. V lost 0 bases, J lost 6 bases, and 5 bases stayed unmatched. Germline-derived CDR1 and CDR2 are KGHSH and LQKENI. The CDR3 nucleotides are TGTGCCAGCTCACCACCGGGGGAGGGCAGAAACATTCAGTACTTC. It translates to CASSPPGEGRNIQYF.

The rearrangement uses TRBV9 and TRBJ1-1, with a possible D match to TRBD1 (5 bases). This CDR3 contains 15 residues. The V end was cut by 4 bases, the J end by 5 bases, with 18 bases between. Looked up from germline, CDR1 is SGDLS and CDR2 is YYNGEE. The CDR3 region has the DNA TGTGCCAGCAGCCCTCGAGGGGACTTGTCGACTGAAGCTTTCTTT. It yields the protein CASSPRGDLSTEAFF.

This sequence joins TRBV19 and TRBJ2-7, with TRBD1 matching over 9 bases. The CDR3 extends over 15 amino acids. Per germline, CDR1 LNHDA and CDR2 SQIVND (reference sequence). J gave up 2 bases and V 4 bases, and 6 bases lay outside the gene matches. The CDR3 region has the DNA TGTGCCAGTAGTAGGACAGGGGATAGGGCCTACGAGCAGTACTTC. It yields the protein CASSRTGDRAYEQYF.